Listed below are T cell receptor beta chains from one sample, sequenced in a study of T cells in Graves' hyperthyroidism and ophthalmopathy. MiXCR was run by TCRdb on the multiplex PCR reads, yielding one entry per CDR3 protein. The sample has under 300,000 distinct CDR3 sequences; about 13% are singletons. Sequencing input: blood. All receptors come from a middle-aged woman with Graves' hyperthyroidism. CDR3s include the opening cysteine and the closing phenylalanine or tryptophan. Each record gives: V gene, J gene, clone size, D gene, CDR3 DNA, CDR3 protein. D genes are given only for firm matches. Clone size appears in some rows only: once, few, many, or a class for an expanded clone.

V gene: TRBV6-1
J gene: TRBJ2-5
clone size: many
D gene: TRBD1
CDR3 DNA: TGTGCCAGCAGTGACTTTCAGGGGGCTTGGGAGACCCAGTACTTC
CDR3 protein: CASSDFQGAWETQYF

V gene: TRBV15
J gene: TRBJ1-4
clone size: .
D gene: .
CDR3 DNA: TGTGCCACCATCAGCCAGGTGGGGACTAATGAAAAACTGTTTTTT
CDR3 protein: CATISQVGTNEKLFF

V gene: TRBV5-6
J gene: TRBJ1-2
clone size: many
D gene: .
CDR3 DNA: TGTGCCAGCGGCGACGGAGCCTATGGCTACACCTTC
CDR3 protein: CASGDGAYGYTF

V gene: TRBV2
J gene: TRBJ2-7
clone size: many
D gene: .
CDR3 DNA: TGTGCCAGCACGGGGCTAGCGTACGAGCAGTACTTC
CDR3 protein: CASTGLAYEQYF

V gene: TRBV27
J gene: TRBJ1-2
clone size: .
D gene: .
CDR3 DNA: TGTGCCAGCTCACCCCTCGGGGGGGACTATGGCTACACCTTC
CDR3 protein: CASSPLGGDYGYTF

V gene: TRBV6-1
J gene: TRBJ2-1
clone size: few
D gene: TRBD2
CDR3 DNA: TGTGCCAGCAGTGAAGCGCTGGCTAGCGGGAGACAAAATGAGCAGTTCTTC
CDR3 protein: CASSEALASGRQNEQFF

V gene: TRBV14
J gene: TRBJ1-3
clone size: .
D gene: .
CDR3 DNA: TGTGCCAGCAGTCACCCGCGGAGCTCTGGAAACACCATATATTTT
CDR3 protein: CASSHPRSSGNTIYF

V gene: TRBV28
J gene: TRBJ1-1
clone size: many
D gene: .
CDR3 DNA: TGTGCCAGCAGCTGGTACAGGGTTAACACTGAAGCTTTCTTT
CDR3 protein: CASSWYRVNTEAFF

V gene: TRBV5-1
J gene: TRBJ2-7
clone size: many
D gene: TRBD1
CDR3 DNA: TGCGCCAGCAGCTTGTCGGGACAGGTAAATAACGAGCAGTACTTC
CDR3 protein: CASSLSGQVNNEQYF

V gene: TRBV20-1
J gene: TRBJ1-4
clone size: many
D gene: .
CDR3 DNA: TGCAGTGCTCGTACAGGGAGTAGAGGGGAAAAACTGTTTTTT
CDR3 protein: CSARTGSRGEKLFF

V gene: TRBV25-1
J gene: TRBJ2-7
clone size: .
D gene: .
CDR3 DNA: TGTGCCAGCAGTACAGGGACCCACGAGCAGTACTTC
CDR3 protein: CASSTGTHEQYF

V gene: TRBV5-5
J gene: TRBJ2-2
clone size: .
D gene: TRBD2
CDR3 DNA: TGTGCCAGCAGCCCAAGAGCAGCGGGAGGATGGAACACCGGGGAGCTGTTTTTT
CDR3 protein: CASSPRAAGGWNTGELFF

V gene: TRBV7-9
J gene: TRBJ2-2
clone size: .
D gene: TRBD1
CDR3 DNA: TGTGCCAGCAGCTCCCAGGGACAGGGGGTCACCGGGGAGCTGTTTTTT
CDR3 protein: CASSSQGQGVTGELFF

V gene: TRBV6-5
J gene: TRBJ2-7
clone size: many
D gene: .
CDR3 DNA: TGTGCCAGCGGTTACGGTACCTACGAGCAGTACTTC
CDR3 protein: CASGYGTYEQYF

V gene: TRBV25-1
J gene: TRBJ1-1
clone size: many
D gene: .
CDR3 DNA: TGTGCCAGCAGTGAGTGGTACAGTGAAGCTTTCTTT
CDR3 protein: CASSEWYSEAFF

V gene: TRBV5-1
J gene: TRBJ1-4
clone size: .
D gene: .
CDR3 DNA: TGCGCCAGCAGCCGGTCGTCCCGGAGTCCTAATGAAAAACTGTTTTTT
CDR3 protein: CASSRSSRSPNEKLFF

V gene: TRBV5-1
J gene: TRBJ2-5
clone size: many
D gene: .
CDR3 DNA: TGTGCCAGCAGCTTTCAAGAGACCCAGTACTTC
CDR3 protein: CASSFQETQYF

V gene: TRBV7-9
J gene: TRBJ2-3
clone size: many
D gene: .
CDR3 DNA: TGTGCCAGCAGCCGCGCGGGGTCCACAGATACGCAGTATTTT
CDR3 protein: CASSRAGSTDTQYF

V gene: TRBV7-3
J gene: TRBJ2-1
clone size: few
D gene: .
CDR3 DNA: TGTGCCAGCAGCCTACTGCCGGGAGCTGGTGAGCAGTTCTTC
CDR3 protein: CASSLLPGAGEQFF

V gene: TRBV3-1
J gene: TRBJ2-5
clone size: many
D gene: .
CDR3 DNA: TGTGCCAGCAGCCAAATTTCGGGCCAAGAGACCCAGTACTTC
CDR3 protein: CASSQISGQETQYF

V gene: TRBV20-1
J gene: TRBJ2-1
clone size: .
D gene: .
CDR3 DNA: TGCAGTGCCCCATTTGCGACTCACCCCGACAATGAGCAGTTCTTC
CDR3 protein: CSAPFATHPDNEQFF

V gene: TRBV7-9
J gene: TRBJ2-3
clone size: .
D gene: .
CDR3 DNA: TGTGCCAGCAGCAAGGGTGGGAGCGGGACACACAGGGATACGCAGTATTTT
CDR3 protein: CASSKGGSGTHRDTQYF

V gene: TRBV9
J gene: TRBJ2-3
clone size: .
D gene: .
CDR3 DNA: TGTGCCAGCAGCGCCATCCTGAAGGGAGATACGCAGTATTTT
CDR3 protein: CASSAILKGDTQYF

V gene: TRBV20-1
J gene: TRBJ2-1
clone size: .
D gene: .
CDR3 DNA: TGCAGTGCTATTCAAGCGCGGGAGCAGTTCTTC
CDR3 protein: CSAIQAREQFF

V gene: TRBV10-3
J gene: TRBJ2-5
clone size: many
D gene: .
CDR3 DNA: TGTGCCATCAGTGGGGCGGGCCGTTCGGAGACCCAGTACTTC
CDR3 protein: CAISGAGRSETQYF

V gene: TRBV20-1
J gene: TRBJ1-1
clone size: many
D gene: .
CDR3 DNA: TGCAGTGTCGGGCTCTTTCAAGGGATGAACACTGAAGCTTTCTTT
CDR3 protein: CSVGLFQGMNTEAFF

V gene: TRBV2
J gene: TRBJ2-3
clone size: many
D gene: TRBD1
CDR3 DNA: TGTGCCAGCAGTGTTTCAGGGGGCGCAGATACGCAGTATTTT
CDR3 protein: CASSVSGGADTQYF

V gene: TRBV19
J gene: TRBJ2-7
clone size: many
D gene: .
CDR3 DNA: TGTGCCAGTAGTATATCTTGGGGGTCGTCCTACGAGCAGTACTTC
CDR3 protein: CASSISWGSSYEQYF

V gene: TRBV5-8
J gene: TRBJ2-3
clone size: many
D gene: TRBD2
CDR3 DNA: TGTGCCAGCAACGTTGCGGGGGAGGCGGGGGCAGATACGCAGTATTTT
CDR3 protein: CASNVAGEAGADTQYF

V gene: TRBV29-1
J gene: TRBJ2-7
clone size: many
D gene: .
CDR3 DNA: TGCAGCGTTTCGGCAGTCCGAAACGAGCAGTACTTC
CDR3 protein: CSVSAVRNEQYF